This note documents a single TCR beta chain sequence. No cognate antigen has been identified for it. No base qualities exist here, and no much larger clone lies one base off it. In the paper's terms, the time point label means: about 28 days (+/-7) after the second vaccine dose. AZD1222 recipients with second doses at about 4 weeks or about 12 weeks were pooled, because spike-specific TCR depth and breadth did not differ between schedules. Vaccinee samples came from UK trials COV001 and COV002, including a single-blind randomized controlled phase 2/3 trial of AZD1222 (ChAdOx1 nCoV-19) in healthy adults. For TCRbeta chain sequencing, PBMC samples from trial participants were taken at day 0 and at day 28 after the second dose. This entry comes from a study of T cell responses to AZD1222 COVID-19 vaccine (dated by TCRdb to about 2021). Describing the broader study: TCR sequencing was performed for about 250 trial participants, of whom some 200 were given two doses of AZD1222 and some 26 were given two doses of MenACWY control vaccine. Trial participants were enrolled by age into 18-55, 56-69 and 70-plus year subgroups, with roughly 160, 29 and 62 TCR-sequenced participants respectively.

On the study overall, not on this receptor specifically: Conclusions about previously exposed vaccinees are limited because only five to seven AZD1222 recipients were SARS-CoV-2 seropositive at baseline. After two AZD1222 doses, both the breadth and the depth of spike-specific TCRs were significantly higher than at day 0 and than in MenACWY recipients. Vaccine-associated CD4 TCRs spanned the whole spike protein, with dominant responses in regions 160-218 and 743-854. Participants were mostly white British and included more females than males, and it was suggested by the authors that clonal diversity may have been underestimated. Because no day 14 peak-response samples were available, the repertoires could be characterized only after the peak T cell response. Epitopes outside the regions mutated in the B.1.351 and B.1.1.7 variants were reportedly recognized by nearly half of the unique spike-specific TCRs. In the small 56-69-year group, the increase in depth fell short of significance, most likely because of low power.

Between the V and J ends, shortened by 3 bases and 6 bases respectively, the junction contains 9 bases. CDR1 and CDR2, per the germline V gene (reference sequence), are SEHNR and FQNEAQ. The CDR3 spans 12 residues, from the cysteine through the phenylalanine. The sequence is cut down to CDR3 DNA, 36 bases in frame from base 1. The CDR3 regions of human TCRbeta chains were analyzed by immunosequencing. As for how the authors treated the data: TCRs in the repertoires were compared against a reference library of SARS-CoV-2-specific TCRs that had been generated with the MIRA antigen-specificity platform. Breadth was defined as the fraction of unique TCRs that were SARS-CoV-2-associated. Depth was defined as the fraction of total T cells that were SARS-CoV-2-associated. Using the MIRA data, each spike-specific TCR was assigned both to the spike region to which the TCR was reactive and to a CD4 or CD8 class. Log10-transformed breadth and depth values were compared by one-way ANOVA with Sidak's multiple comparisons tests. What TCRdb holds here is the immuneACCESS table cut down to in-frame rearrangements. Part of the clones is not present; checked against another copy, under half of the missing clones reflect an unresolved V gene, and the others are unexplained. That table gives V, J and clone size, and the DNA gave D and trimming. The sample contains about 160,000 clones, around 90% of them found a single time. The top ten hold under 1.2% of the sample.

The rearrangement combines TRBV7-9 with TRBJ2-7; tentative D gene TRBD2, with 5 bases matching. The specimen comprised peripheral blood, sampled 28 days after the second AZD1222 dose. The receptor was derived from an adult who received the AZD1222 COVID-19 vaccine. The CDR3 is CASSFSRGEQYF. In nucleotide form, the sequence is TGTGCCAGCAGCTTCTCCCGGGGCGAGCAGTACTTC.